Sample share makes the clone carrying this T cell receptor (beta chain) medium-sized. What it recognizes is unknown. Being off target in a library aimed at alpha chains, this beta chain has a size of little meaning. The sample is drawn from a study of spatial heterogeneity in lung cancer. Study-wide context: Detection consistently captured more beta-chain sequences than alpha-chain sequences. Study-wide results and caveats: One measure, the expanded intratumoral alpha and beta TCR count, tracked tumor mutation counts.

Every molecule of TCR cDNA had its own unique molecular identifier. TCRdb redid the calling of the 5' RACE reads with MiXCR, one entry per CDR3 protein. The sample comprises around 8,600 distinct CDR3 sequences, more than 6.5% of which are singletons, and about 18% rests with the top ten. Time point of the sample: sample taken at primary tumor resection. The donor population consisted of some 70 patients with untreated, early-stage non-small cell lung cancer. Material for sequencing was whole RNA from tumor, nontumor lung or frozen PBMC, left unsorted. Germline V gene data show CDR1 as MNHNY and CDR2 as SVGAGI (reference sequence). The CDR3 is 13 residues long. Deletions cut 2 bases from V and 1 base from J, with 4 bases between.

The TCR was taken from a female donor with early-stage non-small cell lung cancer. The sequencing used lung tumor tissue, collected at surgery. The V call is TRBV6-6, the J call TRBJ2-3; D call uncertain. CDR3 in amino acids: CASSYKGTDTQYF. DNA of the CDR3: TGTGCCAGCAGTTACAAGGGCACAGATACGCAGTATTTT.